This TCR beta chain originates from a study of shared clonotypes between healthy human individuals. Study-level points and caveats: Limited genetic and exposure-history diversity came from having few donors.

As regards this clone: Antigen: not known.

Repertoires were generated with immunoSEQ multiplex PCR, while TCRdb's copy carries only in-frame clones and drops some. The table includes around 2.5 million clones, approximately 93% detected once. Trimming took 0 bases from V and 3 from J, leaving 8 bases between them. Per the germline V gene, CDR1 is MDHEN and CDR2 is SYDVKM. The CDR3 length is 15 residues. Specimen: naive CD4+ T cells from PBMCs. Subset here: CD45RA+ positively selected. This TCR came from a man aged 18 to 30 in good health. Some clones in this sample may be carry-over from other donors' samples. The chain couples TRBV28 to TRBJ1-4; D not resolved. This chain's CDR3 is CASSLWAGPNEKLFF. CDR3 nucleotides: TGTGCCAGCAGTTTATGGGCCGGTCCTAATGAAAAACTGTTTTTT.